These 20 T cell receptor beta chains came from one sample sequenced in a study of regulatory T cells in long-lasting Graves disease. With iRepertoire HTBI primers and Arm-PCR of CDR3 regions, TCR beta libraries were built. TCRdb reprocessed the multiplex PCR reads with MiXCR, giving one entry per CDR3 protein. The table has about 310,000 distinct CDR3 sequences, approximately 20% seen once. Documented time point: newly diagnosed GD, antithyroid drugs for less than 3 months. The TCR library was prepared using RNA isolated from PBMCs. The specimen was peripheral blood mononuclear cells (PBMCs), collected at new diagnosis, from a patient treated with antithyroid drugs. The origin of the receptors is a female donor with Graves disease.

This clonotype was seen repeatedly, ten times or more. The chain has TRBV12-3 or TRBV12-4 and TRBJ2-7; D remains unclear. The ends were cut back, 4 bases at V and 8 bases at J, with 12 bases in the middle. This CDR3 spans 12 amino acids. The CDR3 region is CASSSVPRKQYF. CDR3 bases: TGTGCCAGCAGTTCAGTACCCCGCAAGCAGTACTTC.

This clonotype was seen ten or more times. The chain employs TRBV28 and TRBJ2-3; D is ambiguous. CDR1 is MDHEN, CDR2 SYDVKM, per germline. V was cut by 7 bases and J by 2 bases, with 13 bases left in between. This CDR3 spans 14 amino acids. The CDR3: CASTLGFFTDTQYF. As DNA, the CDR3 is TGTGCCAGCACCTTGGGGTTTTTCACAGATACGCAGTATTTT.

A word on this clonotype: The junction and the germline gene differ at one end; a read error may be behind it. This sequence joins TRBV30 and TRBJ2-6; perhaps TRBD1 as D (5 bases). The CDR3 covers 13 residues. Germline values: CDR1 GTSNPN, CDR2 SVGIG (reference sequence). The chain's CDR3 is CAWGVSGADVLTF. The DNA for the CDR3 is TGTGCCTGGGGGGTTTCTGGGGCCGACGTCCTGACTTTC.

Comment on this clonotype: This may be a read error, as it is one base from a much larger clone. The CDR3 DNA is TGTGCCAGCGGCTGGACCGAAGAGACCCAGTACTTC. Protein product: CASGWTEETQYF. The chain links TRBV6-1 to TRBJ2-5; D remains unclear. V was shortened by 8 bases and J by 3 bases, with 10 bases between the two germline ends. CDR1 and CDR2 (germline): MNHNS, SASEGT. CDR3 length: 12 residues.

Concerning this clonotype: A far larger clone is one base from this, pointing to a likely read error. This chain links TRBV12-3 or TRBV12-4 with TRBJ2-1; D might be TRBD1 (6 bases). The ends were cut back, 3 bases at V and 10 bases at J, with 16 bases in the middle. The CDR3 is made up of 14 amino acids. The CDR3 loop reads CASSLGAAAYEQFF. The CDR3 DNA is TGTGCCAGCAGTTTGGGGGCGGCAGCCTACGAGCAGTTCTTC.

Ten or more counts support this clonotype. CDR3 loop: CASSVRGGNEQYF. Here the CDR3 DNA reads TGTGCCAGCAGCGTTCGAGGGGGCAACGAGCAGTACTTC. The chain couples TRBV9 to TRBJ2-7; TRBD1 matches at 7 bases. This CDR3 comprises 13 residues. Looked up from germline, CDR1 is SGDLS and CDR2 is YYNGEE. The junction had 4 bases not matched to a gene; V was cut back by 2 bases and J by 5 bases.

This clonotype showed up many times. The chain combines TRBV12-3 or TRBV12-4 with TRBJ2-7, with TRBD2 matching 8 bases. The CDR3 has 14 residues. Trimming cost V 7 bases and J 7 bases; bases outside gene matches: 12. The CDR3 protein is CASTRGLGGGEQYF. The CDR3 nucleotides are TGTGCCAGCACCCGGGGACTCGGGGGGGGGGAGCAGTACTTC.

This clonotype was seen ten or more times. This chain links TRBV6-2 or TRBV6-3 with TRBJ1-4; D gene uncertain. V was trimmed by 5 bases and J by 5 bases, leaving 21 bases between them. This CDR3 comprises 17 residues. Per the germline V gene, CDR1 is MNHEY and CDR2 is SVGEGT. CDR3 protein: CASSGRLTTLKNEKLFF. In DNA, the CDR3 is TGTGCCAGCAGTGGAAGGTTAACAACCCTAAAAAATGAAAAACTGTTTTTT.

This clonotype was picked up many times. The gene calls are TRBV27 and TRBJ2-7, with D tentatively TRBD1 (6 bases). This CDR3 contains 13 residues. Germline CDR1 and CDR2: MNHEY and SMNVEV (reference sequence). V lost 6 bases to trimming and J lost 2 bases, with 11 bases between them. CDR3 DNA: TGTGCCAGCAGGCAGGGGTTAACCTACGAGCAGTACTTC. Its translation: CASRQGLTYEQYF.

This clonotype has at least ten counts. The rearrangement uses TRBV28 and TRBJ2-1; 14 bases fit TRBD2. The CDR3 loop spans 15 amino acids. The junction had 6 bases not matched to a gene; V was cut back by 6 bases and J by 8 bases. Germline-derived CDR1 and CDR2 are MDHEN and SYDVKM. The DNA for the CDR3 is TGTGCCAGCAGACATTCGGGACTAGCGGGAGATGAGCAGTTCTTC. Its translation: CASRHSGLAGDEQFF.

This clonotype was seen a handful of times. One base separates it from a far larger clone, so it is likely a read error. The CDR3 carries no conserved terminal phenylalanine or tryptophan, so it likely arises from a read error. The rearrangement links TRBV6-1 to TRBJ2-7; 9 nucleotides line up with TRBD1. CDR3 size: 17 residues. Germline V gives CDR1 MNHNS, CDR2 SASEGT. Unmatched junction bases numbered 12, after V lost 6 bases and J lost 0 bases. CDR3 in DNA: TGTGCCAGCAGCTCCAATGGGGACAGGGCATCCTCCTACGAGCAGTACCTC. Residues: CASSSNGDRASSYEQYL.

Regarding this clonotype: This sequence may be a read error, since a much larger clone differs from it by one base. The genes are TRBV12-3 or TRBV12-4 and TRBJ1-2; D is unresolved. V shed 4 bases and J shed 10 bases, with 13 bases lying between them. There are 12 residues in the CDR3. The CDR3 spells CASSCVSGDYTF. CDR3 nucleotides: TGTGCCAGCAGTTGCGTATCTGGGGACTACACCTTC.

This clonotype appeared many times. The chain employs TRBV7-8 and TRBJ2-7, with D possibly matching TRBD1 (5 bases). Germline CDR1 and CDR2: SGHVS and FQNEAQ. The length of the CDR3 is 15 residues. V lost 5 bases, J lost 2 bases, and 16 bases lay in between. The chain's CDR3 is CASSPITDRTYEQYF. CDR3 DNA sequence: TGTGCCAGCAGCCCCATCACCGACAGAACCTACGAGCAGTACTTC.

This clonotype was counted at least ten times. The chain employs TRBV24-1 and TRBJ2-7; possible D gene TRBD1, 5 bases. The V end lost 6 bases, the J end lost 2 bases, and 13 bases lay between the germline ends. CDR3 size: 14 residues. Per germline, CDR1 KGHDR and CDR2 SFDVKD. The CDR3 coding sequence is TGTGCCACCAGTTCTCCAGGGCCGACCTACGAGCAGTACTTC. It specifies CATSSPGPTYEQYF.

This clonotype was recorded many times. V and J are TRBV14 and TRBJ2-1; perhaps TRBD1 as D (6 bases). Germline V gene sequence: CDR1 SGHDN, CDR2 FVKESK. The CDR3 is 11 residues long. V was cut by 7 bases and J by 8 bases, with 9 bases left in between. The CDR3 DNA sequence: TGTGCCAGCACCCAGGGGCATGAGCAGTTCTTC. It yields the protein CASTQGHEQFF.

This chain uses TRBV7-2 with TRBJ1-6; weak D call: TRBD1 (6 bases). There are 15 residues in the CDR3. Between the trimmed V and J ends, which lost 6 bases and 7 bases, there was a span of 16 bases. The V gene's germline CDR1 is SGHTA and CDR2 FQGNSA. The CDR3: CASRPSGGANSPLHF. DNA for the CDR3: TGTGCCAGCAGACCGTCGGGGGGCGCGAATTCACCCCTCCACTTT.

This clonotype has ten or more counts. The chain employs TRBV29-1 and TRBJ1-2; tentative D call: TRBD1 (5 bases). This CDR3 is built from 11 residues. The germline V gene has CDR1 SQVTM and CDR2 ANQGSEA. Trimming removed 7 bases at V and 7 bases at J, with 13 bases between. The CDR3 is CSATVTGGYTF. The CDR3 DNA follows: TGCAGCGCGACAGTAACTGGTGGCTACACCTTC.

The chain employs TRBV4-1 and TRBJ2-1; the D gene is possibly TRBD2 (5 bases). V gave up 0 bases and J gave up 9 bases, with 21 bases separating them. The germline CDR1 and CDR2 sequences are MGHRA and YSYEKL. The CDR3 sequence is 17 residues long. CDR3 DNA sequence: TGCGCCAGCAGCCAAGATGGGGTGGCAGCGGACTTGGGTGAGCAGTTCTTC. Encoded protein: CASSQDGVAADLGEQFF.

This clonotype was seen many times. The chain couples TRBV10-2 to TRBJ2-1; no firm D call. V lost 2 bases, J lost 0 bases, and 5 bases lay in between. This CDR3 is built from 14 residues. CDR1 and CDR2 (germline): WSHSY, SAAADI. The CDR3 reads CASSEASSYNEQFF. The CDR3 DNA reads TGCGCCAGCAGTGAGGCCAGCTCCTACAATGAGCAGTTCTTC.

This clonotype was recorded at least ten times. CDR3 nucleotide sequence: TGCAGTGGGACTAGCGGGACCCACAATGAGCAGTTCTTC. It encodes CSGTSGTHNEQFF. The chain links TRBV20-1 to TRBJ2-1; TRBD2 matches at 12 bases. Germline trimming cut 7 bases from V and 5 bases from J; bases unmatched to any gene: 3. The CDR3 has 13 amino acids. The germline V gene has CDR1 DFQATT and CDR2 SNEGSKA (reference sequence).